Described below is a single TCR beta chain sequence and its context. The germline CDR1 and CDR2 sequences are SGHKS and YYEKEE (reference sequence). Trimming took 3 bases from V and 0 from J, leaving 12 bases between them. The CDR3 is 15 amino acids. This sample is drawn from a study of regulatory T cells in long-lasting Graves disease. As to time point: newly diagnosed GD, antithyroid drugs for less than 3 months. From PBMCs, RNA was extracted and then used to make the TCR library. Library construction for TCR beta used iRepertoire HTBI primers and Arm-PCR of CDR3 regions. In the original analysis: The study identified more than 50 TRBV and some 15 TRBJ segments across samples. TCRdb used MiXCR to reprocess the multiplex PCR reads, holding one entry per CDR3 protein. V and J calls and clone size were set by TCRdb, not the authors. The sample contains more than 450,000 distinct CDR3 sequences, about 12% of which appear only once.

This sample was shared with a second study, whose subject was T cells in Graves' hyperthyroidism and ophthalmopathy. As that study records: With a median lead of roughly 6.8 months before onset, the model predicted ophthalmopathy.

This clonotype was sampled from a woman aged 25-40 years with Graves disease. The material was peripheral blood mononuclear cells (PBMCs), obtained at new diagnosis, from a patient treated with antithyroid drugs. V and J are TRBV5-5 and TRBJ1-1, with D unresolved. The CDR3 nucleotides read TGTGCCAGCAGCTACCGCGGGGATCTGAACACTGAAGCTTTCTTT. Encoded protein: CASSYRGDLNTEAFF.